Presented here are 15 T cell receptor beta chains from one specimen sequenced in a study of somatic mutations in cytotoxic T cells in rheumatoid arthritis. Using immunoSEQ multiplex PCR, the repertoire was profiled, and TCRdb retains in-frame clones only, with some absent. The sample records about 19,000 clones, roughly 77% being singletons. Sequenced material: CD8+ T cells sorted from blood. The source of these receptors is an adult with rheumatoid arthritis.

The chain carries TRBV5-6 and TRBJ1-4, with unresolved D. The CDR3 contains 14 residues. The germline V gene encodes CDR1 SGHDT and CDR2 YYEEEE. Trimming removed 3 bases at V and 0 bases at J, with 6 bases between. The CDR3 sequence: CASSSVATNEKLFF. In nucleotides, the CDR3 is TGTGCCAGCAGCTCCGTCGCAACTAATGAAAAACTGTTTTTT.

The J gene is TRBJ1-5, the V gene TRBV19; D unclear. Trimming cost V 1 base and J 2 bases, with 6 bases left between them. The V gene's germline CDR1 is LNHDA and CDR2 SQIVND (reference sequence). This CDR3 has 14 amino acids. The CDR3 DNA reads TGTGCCAGTAGTATAGGTATGCGCAATCAGCCCCAGCATTTT. Protein sequence: CASSIGMRNQPQHF.

This clone was found once. The chain recombines TRBV11-2 with TRBJ2-1; the match to TRBD2 covers 10 bases. The CDR3 has 15 residues. Germline CDR1 and CDR2: SGHAT and FQNNGV. V was pared by 5 bases and J by 2 bases, with 3 bases of the junction left unmatched. The CDR3 DNA reads TGTGCCAGCAGCCCTAGCGGGAGTGCCTACAATGAGCAGTTCTTC. Protein: CASSPSGSAYNEQFF.

The CDR3 reads CASSKSPDSQYF. CDR3 nucleotide sequence: TGTGCCAGTAGTAAATCCCCCGACAGCCAGTACTTC. The V call is TRBV19, the J call TRBJ2-5; possibly TRBD1 for D (5 bases). Germline V gives CDR1 LNHDA, CDR2 SQIVND (reference sequence). Deletions cut 4 bases from V and 10 bases from J, with 13 bases between. The CDR3 length is 12 residues. The full variable domain, rest sourced from reference TRBV19 and TRBJ2-5, is DGGITQSPKYLFRKEGQNVTLSCEQNLNHDAMYWYRQDPGQGLRLIYYSQIVNDFQKGDIAEGYSVSREKKESFPLTVTSAQKNPTAFYLCASSKSPDSQYFGPGTRLLVL.

V is TRBV29-1 and J is TRBJ2-7, with 12 bases matching TRBD2. The V and J ends lost 3 bases and 3 bases, in that order; junction bases with no gene match: 9. The CDR3 is 16 amino acids. From germline, CDR1 is SQVTM and CDR2 ANQGSEA. The DNA for the CDR3 is TGCAGCGTTGAGGGGACTAGCGGGTTGAAACTCTACGAGCAGTACTTC. Translated, it gives CSVEGTSGLKLYEQYF.

In this sample, this clone turned up once. The chain carries TRBV7-3 and TRBJ2-3, with 10 bases that match TRBD2. Per the germline V gene, CDR1 is SGHTA and CDR2 is FQGTGA. The CDR3 extends over 15 amino acids. With V trimmed by 5 bases and J by 2 bases, 4 bases remained unmatched. The CDR3 DNA reads as TGTGCCAGCAGCCCAGGACTAGCGGTCACAGATACGCAGTATTTT. This codes for CASSPGLAVTDTQYF.

J is TRBJ2-3 and V is TRBV6-1; D perhaps matches TRBD1 (5 bases). V lost 0 bases, J lost 6 bases, and 13 bases lay in between. Germline-derived CDR1 and CDR2 are MNHNS and SASEGT. The CDR3 extends over 15 amino acids. The CDR3 DNA reads as TGTGCCAGCAGTGAAGCGGAGCAGGGCCCGGATACGCAGTATTTT. Its protein is CASSEAEQGPDTQYF.

The CDR3 nucleotides are TGTGCCAGTCTCTCCCCGGGACAGCCGAAGGATACGCAGTATTTT. Its translation is CASLSPGQPKDTQYF. This rearrangement joins TRBV6-5 to TRBJ2-3; TRBD1 aligns across 7 bases. Per germline, CDR1 MNHEY and CDR2 SVGAGI. V was clipped by 9 bases and J by 6 bases; unmatched bases: 15. The CDR3 totals 15 residues.

V is TRBV27 and J is TRBJ2-6; TRBD2 matches at 13 bases. This CDR3 is built from 17 residues. V lost 6 bases and J lost 3; bases outside the gene matches: 5. Germline V CDR1 and CDR2: MNHEY, SMNVEV (reference sequence). The CDR3 protein is CASRGLAGPIGANVLTF. The CDR3 DNA reads TGTGCCAGCAGGGGACTAGCGGGACCTATTGGGGCCAACGTCCTGACTTTC. Combining the CDR3 with reference TRBV27 and TRBJ2-6 gives the whole variable domain EAQVTQNPRYLITVTGKKLTVTCSQNMNHEYMSWYRQDPGLGLRQIYYSMNVEVTDKGDVPEGYKVSRKEKRNFPLILESPSPNQTSLYFCASRGLAGPIGANVLTFGAGSRLTVL.

This chain connects TRBV4-1 to TRBJ1-5, with a weak D call TRBD1 (5 bases). Per the germline V gene, CDR1 is MGHRA and CDR2 is YSYEKL. V was pared by 0 bases and J by 3 bases, with 9 bases between. The length of the CDR3 is 15 residues. The CDR3 loop is CASSQEDIYNQPQHF. The CDR3 coding sequence is TGCGCCAGCAGCCAAGAGGACATATACAATCAGCCCCAGCATTTT.

V gene TRBV5-6 combines with J gene TRBJ2-7; no definite D call. Germline values: CDR1 SGHDT, CDR2 YYEEEE. The V end lost 0 bases, the J end lost 6 bases, and 10 bases lay between the germline ends. This CDR3 region has 13 residues. The CDR3 loop reads CASSLGWGSEQYF. DNA of the CDR3: TGTGCCAGCAGCTTGGGGTGGGGAAGCGAGCAGTACTTC.

The rearrangement links TRBV7-9 to TRBJ2-7, with 7 bases aligning to TRBD1. The CDR3 spans 16 residues. Germline CDR1 SEHNR, CDR2 FQNEAQ (reference sequence). V was pared by 5 bases and J by 5 bases, with 15 bases of the junction left unmatched. CDR3 sequence: CASSRSPMTGIHEQYF. Here the CDR3 DNA reads TGTGCCAGCAGCCGAAGTCCAATGACAGGGATCCACGAGCAGTACTTC. The complete variable domain, with remaining parts taken from reference TRBV7-9 and TRBJ2-7, reads DTGVSQNPRHKITKRGQNVTFRCDPISEHNRLYWYRQTLGQGPEFLTYFQNEAQLEKSRLLSDRFSAERPKGSFSTLEIQRTEQGDSAMYLCASSRSPMTGIHEQYFGPGTRLTVT.

This chain connects TRBV13 to TRBJ1-6, with D unclear. Germline V CDR1 and CDR2: PRHDT, FYEKMQ (reference sequence). The CDR3 is 13 residues long. Trimming took 5 bases from V and 10 from J, leaving 12 bases between them. The CDR3 loop is CASSQDPNSPLHF. The CDR3 coding sequence is TGTGCCAGCAGCCAGGACCCTAACTCACCCCTCCACTTT.

The rearrangement joins TRBV19 to TRBJ2-1, with a weak D call TRBD1 (5 bases). The germline V gene encodes CDR1 LNHDA and CDR2 SQIVND (reference sequence). The CDR3 is made up of 15 amino acids. V lost 3 bases and J lost 5, with 14 bases in between. The CDR3 reads CASSISDSPHNEQFF. The CDR3 nucleotides read TGTGCCAGTAGTATTAGTGACAGCCCCCACAATGAGCAGTTCTTC.

The chain couples TRBV4-2 to TRBJ1-5; D unclear. The ends were cut back, 1 base at V and 0 bases at J, with 16 bases in the middle. The CDR3 totals 18 residues. Germline-derived CDR1 and CDR2 are LGHNA and YNFKEQ. CDR3 DNA: TGTGCCAGCAGCCAAGTCGGGCAGCGTTTAAATAGCAATCAGCCCCAGCATTTT. Translating it yields CASSQVGQRLNSNQPQHF.